These 7 T cell receptor beta chains were all obtained from the same sample, sequenced in a study of blood T cell repertoires in COVID-19. Generated by immunoSEQ multiplex PCR, the TCRdb table keeps only in-frame clones and is missing some. The sample holds 60,000 to 75,000 clones; around 80% are singletons and the top ten take around 27%. The sample comprised peripheral blood. These receptors came from a man in his 60s with active or convalescent COVID-19.

The chain couples TRBV7-8 to TRBJ2-5, with 8 nucleotides matching TRBD1. The CDR3 runs to 14 residues. V shed 5 bases and J 5 bases; nucleotides not matched to a gene: 7. Germline CDR1 reads SGHVS; CDR2 reads FQNEAQ. The CDR3 is CASSPGQVVETQYF. CDR3 sequence (DNA): TGTGCCAGCAGCCCGGGACAGGTTGTGGAGACCCAGTACTTC. The whole variable domain, filled in from reference TRBV7-8 and TRBJ2-5, reads GAGVSQSPRYKVAKRGQDVALRCDPISGHVSLFWYQQALGQGPEFLTYFQNEAQLDKSGLPSDRFFAERPEGSVSTLKIQRTQQEDSAVYLCASSPGQVVETQYFGPGTRLLVL.

The chain combines TRBV21-1 with TRBJ2-5; the table's D call TRBD1 went unverified against the DNA. TRBV21-1 is an annotated pseudogene. The CDR3 has 16 amino acids. CDR3 protein: CASSKVRDRRGETQYF. The DNA for the CDR3 is TGTGCCAGCAGCAAAGTCCGGGACAGGAGAGGGGAGACCCAGTACTTC.

V and J are TRBV27 and TRBJ1-1; D is perhaps TRBD1 (6 bases). The CDR3 is made up of 15 amino acids. Looked up from germline, CDR1 is MNHEY and CDR2 is SMNVEV (reference sequence). Trimming removed 2 bases from V and 2 bases from J, with 12 bases in between. CDR3 DNA sequence: TGTGCCAGCAGTTTACACGACAGGCCCAACACTGAAGCTTTCTTT. This encodes CASSLHDRPNTEAFF.

The chain is built from TRBV28 and TRBJ2-7, with D unresolved. This CDR3 spans 14 amino acids. Germline V gene lookup returns CDR1 MDHEN and CDR2 SYDVKM. The V and J ends lost 3 bases and 2 bases respectively, with 11 bases between them. CDR3 sequence reads: CASSLEGRTYEQYF. CDR3 DNA sequence: TGTGCCAGCAGTTTGGAAGGCAGGACCTACGAGCAGTACTTC. The whole variable domain, filled in from reference TRBV28 and TRBJ2-7, reads DVKVTQSSRYLVKRTGEKVFLECVQDMDHENMFWYRQDPGLGLRLIYFSYDVKMKEKGDIPEGYSVSREKKERFSLILESASTNQTSMYLCASSLEGRTYEQYFGPGTRLTVT.

This clone was found a few times. The chain uses TRBV3-1 (or the pseudogene TRBV3-2) and TRBJ1-1; 7 bases fit TRBD1. CDR1 and CDR2 (germline): LGHDT, YNNKEL (reference sequence). J lost 2 bases, V lost 4 bases, and 4 bases had no gene match. The CDR3 length is 14 residues. CDR3: CASSLGTANTEAFF. Written as DNA, the CDR3 is TGTGCCAGCAGCCTAGGGACAGCCAACACTGAAGCTTTCTTT.

The rearrangement joins TRBV11-2 to TRBJ1-2; 9 bases agree with TRBD1. The ends lost 4 bases at V and 8 bases at J; junction bases unmatched: 11. This CDR3 is built from 15 residues. Germline V gene lookup returns CDR1 SGHAT and CDR2 FQNNGV. The CDR3 DNA reads as TGTGCCAGCAGCTCAACACAGGGGGCGCTGAGCGGCTACACCTTC. This gives the protein CASSSTQGALSGYTF.

This clone was counted only a few times. The V and J genes are TRBV7-7 and TRBJ1-6; 8 positions agree with TRBD1. The CDR3 length is 16 residues. Germline values: CDR1 SSHAT, CDR2 FNYEAQ (reference sequence). Trimming cost V 2 bases and J 9 bases; bases outside gene matches: 9. CDR3 in DNA: TGTGCCAGCAGCTTATACGGCAGGGGGCGAGCTTCACCCCTCCACTTT. Protein sequence: CASSLYGRGRASPLHF.